One and the same sample provided the 6 T cell receptor beta chains below, sequenced in a study of shared clonotypes between healthy human individuals. Sequencing was performed with immunoSEQ multiplex PCR; in TCRdb, only in-frame clones are kept and a portion is missing. The sample includes 600,000 to 800,000 clones, about two thirds of them seen just once. Sequencing was performed on memory CD4+ T cells sorted from blood. Subset described: CD45RA-negative fraction. These receptors all come from a woman aged 25 to 39 in good health.

The rearrangement uses TRBV6-1 and TRBJ2-1; a weak D match, TRBD1 (6 bases). V shed 6 bases and J shed 6 bases, with 18 bases lying between them. The CDR3 totals 15 residues. Germline CDR1 reads MNHNS; CDR2 reads SASEGT. The CDR3 loop reads CASSSTGSRPNEQFF. The CDR3 DNA follows: TGTGCCAGCAGCTCAACAGGGTCCAGGCCCAATGAGCAGTTCTTC.

This clone showed up many times. This sequence joins TRBV7-6 and TRBJ2-6; D gene ambiguous. The CDR3 is 20 amino acids. V was shortened by 4 bases and J by 0 bases, with 22 bases between the two germline ends. Germline loops: CDR1 SGHVS, CDR2 FNYEAQ. CDR3 region: CASSSAQSFNRASGANVLTF. CDR3 bases: TGTGCCAGCAGCTCGGCCCAGTCGTTTAATCGGGCCTCTGGGGCCAACGTCCTGACTTTC.

This clone was detected ten times or more. At the DNA level, this CDR3 is encoded by other sequences in the same sample as well. The chain employs TRBV5-6 and TRBJ1-5; no clear D. The CDR3 extends over 13 amino acids. Germline-derived CDR1 and CDR2 are SGHDT and YYEEEE. Trimming took 4 bases from V and 1 from J, leaving 6 bases between them. This chain's CDR3 is CASSPGSNQPQHF. CDR3 nucleotide sequence: TGTGCCAGCAGCCCGGGGAGCAATCAGCCCCAGCATTTT.

The chain links TRBV6-1 to TRBJ1-4; D is ambiguous. Germline V gives CDR1 MNHNS, CDR2 SASEGT. Trimming pared 6 bases from V and 5 bases from J, leaving 13 bases between. The CDR3 consists of 14 residues. In DNA form, the CDR3 reads TGTGCCAGCAGCCTACTCCGGCAGAATGAAAAACTGTTTTTT. Its protein is CASSLLRQNEKLFF.

The chain has TRBV5-5 and TRBJ1-5, with D hard to call. V was cut by 4 bases and J by 7 bases, with 15 bases left in between. The CDR3 consists of 14 residues. Germline CDR1 and CDR2: SGHKS and YYEKEE (reference sequence). The CDR3 DNA reads TGTGCCAGCAGCCAGGCCGGCCAATGGCAGCCCCAGCATTTT. Its protein product is CASSQAGQWQPQHF.

Notes on this clone: A much larger clonotype is one base distant, so this may be a read error. Within the sample, other DNA sequences also encode this same CDR3. This chain joins TRBV19 and TRBJ2-7; D is possibly TRBD1 (6 bases). Germline lookup yields CDR1 LNHDA and CDR2 SQIVND (reference sequence). This CDR3 contains 13 residues. CDR3 amino acids: CASREGGGHEQYF. The CDR3 bases are TGTGCTAGTAGGGAAGGGGGTGGCCACGAGCAGTACTTC.